This TCR beta chain originates from a study of T cells in tuberculosis. Across the study: The T cells targeted glucose monomycolate, a mycobacterial lipid, via CD1B. Samples predate treatment or fall within its first 7 days. Study outcomes and limitations: Active tuberculosis TCR-alpha repertoires lay closer to GMM-specific TCRs than IGRA-negative controls, suggesting clonal expansion.

Sample time point: new active TB diagnosis, blood taken before or within 7 days of starting treatment. Each clinical donor contributed on average roughly 100,000 T cells from unsorted cryopreserved PBMC. Generated by immunoSEQ multiplex PCR, the TCRdb table keeps only in-frame clones and is missing some. The sample lists about 34,000 clones; approximately 90% were seen once. The CDR3 runs 12 residues. With 0 bases removed from V and 6 bases from J, the gap between germline ends came to 5 bases. Germline values: CDR1 MDHEN, CDR2 SYDVKM. A note on this clone: Its matching antigen is unknown.

The input for sequencing was PBMCs, taken at tuberculosis diagnosis. This receptor was obtained from an adult with tuberculosis. The gene calls are TRBV28 and TRBJ1-1; D is unclear. CDR3 in DNA: TGTGCCAGCAGTTTATGGGGCCCTGAAGCTTTCTTT. This codes for CASSLWGPEAFF.